Reported below is one TCR beta chain. The sample comes from a study of T cell responses to AZD1222 COVID-19 vaccine. Sequencing was performed with immunoSEQ multiplex PCR; in TCRdb, only in-frame clones are kept and a portion is missing. The sample has 55,000 to 60,000 clones, 85% seen once. The CDR3 sequence is 16 residues long. Germline-derived CDR1 and CDR2 are MDHEN and SYDVKM. The V end was cut by 6 bases, the J end by 8 bases, with 23 bases between. The chain has TRBV28 and TRBJ1-5; possibly TRBD1 for D (6 bases). Source: peripheral blood, taken on day 0 of MenACWY control vaccination. The receptor was isolated from an adult in good health. The CDR3 DNA is TGTGCCAGCAGCCGGTCGGTAGGACAGCCCGGAAAGCCCCAGCATTTT. Translation gives CASSRSVGQPGKPQHF.